A selection of T cell receptor beta chains follows, all from one sample in a study of long-term antiretroviral therapy in people with HIV. Using immunoSEQ multiplex PCR, the repertoire was profiled, and TCRdb retains in-frame clones only, with some absent. In the table there are some 18,000 clones, approximately 90% of which are singletons. The material sequenced was unsorted PBMCs, taken 2.1 years after starting antiretroviral therapy. These receptors were taken from a man aged 18 to 30 with HIV. Each CDR3 is given with its conserved first and last residue. Each record gives: J gene, V gene, D gene, clone size, CDR3 protein, CDR3 DNA. D genes are given only for firm matches. Clone size is stated in some rows and not others, as once, few, many or a class when expanded.

TRBJ1-1,TRBV7-2,-,-,CASSPNGTYIEAFF,TGTGCCAGCAGCCCAAACGGGACATATATTGAAGCTTTCTTT
TRBJ1-3,TRBV5-4,-,-,CASSLWGGEGNTIYF,TGTGCCAGCAGCTTATGGGGGGGCGAGGGAAACACCATATATTTT
TRBJ2-3,TRBV5-4,-,-,CASSAPGGGRGTDTQYF,TGTGCCAGCAGCGCCCCCGGCGGGGGCAGGGGCACAGATACGCAGTATTTT
TRBJ2-7,TRBV4-3,TRBD2,-,CASSRDDSGGAPYEQYF,TGCGCCAGCAGCCGTGATGATAGCGGGGGGGCACCCTACGAGCAGTACTTC
TRBJ2-7,TRBV19,TRBD2,few,CASSSALAGGGYEQYF,TGTGCCAGTAGTAGCGCCCTAGCGGGAGGTGGATACGAGCAGTACTTC
TRBJ2-7,TRBV9,TRBD1,-,CASSGRGTGLHEQYF,TGTGCCAGCAGCGGACGAGGGACAGGCCTCCACGAGCAGTACTTC
TRBJ1-1,TRBV4-3,-,-,CASSQHKLNTEAFF,TGCGCCAGCAGCCAACACAAATTGAACACTGAAGCTTTCTTT
TRBJ2-7,TRBV7-8,-,-,CASSLVPRGFYEQYF,TGTGCCAGCAGCTTAGTTCCACGGGGGTTCTACGAGCAGTACTTC
TRBJ2-7,TRBV14,TRBD1,-,CASSLHRPGQSSYEQYF,TGTGCCAGCAGCCTTCACCGACCGGGACAGAGCTCCTACGAGCAGTACTTC
TRBJ2-7,TRBV5-6,-,-,CASSLGTSVYEQYF,TGTGCCAGCAGCTTGGGTACTAGTGTGTACGAGCAGTACTTC
TRBJ2-7,TRBV5-1,-,few,CASSVGTYYEQYF,TGCGCCAGCAGCGTGGGGACATACTACGAGCAGTACTTC
TRBJ2-7,TRBV6-5,TRBD2,-,CASSYSLAGTTYEQYF,TGTGCCAGCAGTTACTCCCTAGCGGGAACAACCTACGAGCAGTACTTC
TRBJ2-3,TRBV19,-,-,CASSIDWAGGSTDTQYF,TGTGCCAGTAGTATAGATTGGGCGGGCGGGAGCACAGATACGCAGTATTTT
TRBJ1-1,TRBV30,-,-,CAWSRKTPEAFF,TGTGCCTGGAGTCGGAAAACACCTGAAGCTTTCTTT
TRBJ1-2,TRBV30,TRBD1,-,CAWSVGGRGFGYTF,TGTGCCTGGAGTGTCGGGGGCAGGGGGTTTGGCTACACCTTC
TRBJ2-2,TRBV6-6,-,-,CASSYLAANTGELFF,TGTGCCAGCAGTTACTTAGCTGCGAACACCGGGGAGCTGTTTTTT
TRBJ1-4,TRBV27,-,-,CASSRAAGKEKLFF,TGTGCCAGCAGCCGGGCCGCGGGAAAGGAAAAACTGTTTTTT